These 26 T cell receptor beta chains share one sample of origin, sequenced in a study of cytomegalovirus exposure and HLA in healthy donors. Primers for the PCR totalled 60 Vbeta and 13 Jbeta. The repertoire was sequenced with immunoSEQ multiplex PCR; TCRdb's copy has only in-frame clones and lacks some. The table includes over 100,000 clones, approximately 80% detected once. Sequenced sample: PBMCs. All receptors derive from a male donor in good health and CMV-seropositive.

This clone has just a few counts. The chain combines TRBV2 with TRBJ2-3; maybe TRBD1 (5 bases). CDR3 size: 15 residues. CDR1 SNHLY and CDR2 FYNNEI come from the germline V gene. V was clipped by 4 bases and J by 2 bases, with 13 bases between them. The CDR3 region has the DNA TGTGCCAGCAGTGTACAGGTCATTCCCACAGATACGCAGTATTTT. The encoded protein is CASSVQVIPTDTQYF.

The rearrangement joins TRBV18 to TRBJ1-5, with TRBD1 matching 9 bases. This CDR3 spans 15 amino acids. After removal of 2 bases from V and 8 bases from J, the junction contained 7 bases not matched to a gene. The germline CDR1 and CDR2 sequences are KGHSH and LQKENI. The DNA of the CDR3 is TGTGCCAGCTCACCAAGGACAGGGGTACAGGAGCCCCAGCATTTT. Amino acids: CASSPRTGVQEPQHF.

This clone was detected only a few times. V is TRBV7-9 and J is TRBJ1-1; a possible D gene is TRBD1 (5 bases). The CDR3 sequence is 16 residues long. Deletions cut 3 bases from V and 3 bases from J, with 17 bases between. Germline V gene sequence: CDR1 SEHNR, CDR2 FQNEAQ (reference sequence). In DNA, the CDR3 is TGTGCCAGCAGCTTTGCAGGGTTCCCTTTTGACACTGAAGCTTTCTTT. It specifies CASSFAGFPFDTEAFF.

The CDR3 nucleotides read TGTGCCAGCAGCCAAAACAGGGCTGGCTATGGCTACACCTTC. It is translated as CASSQNRAGYGYTF. V and J are TRBV14 and TRBJ1-2; D perhaps matches TRBD1 (6 bases). There are 14 residues in the CDR3. CDR1 SGHDN and CDR2 FVKESK come from the germline V gene. Trimming shortened V by 2 bases and J by 4 bases, and 11 bases separated the two germline ends.

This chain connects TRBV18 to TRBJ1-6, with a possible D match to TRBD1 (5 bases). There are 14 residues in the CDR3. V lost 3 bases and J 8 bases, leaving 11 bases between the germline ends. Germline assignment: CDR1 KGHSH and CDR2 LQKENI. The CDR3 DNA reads TGTGCCAGCTCACCTATCGTAGGGGATTCACCCCTCCACTTT. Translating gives CASSPIVGDSPLHF.

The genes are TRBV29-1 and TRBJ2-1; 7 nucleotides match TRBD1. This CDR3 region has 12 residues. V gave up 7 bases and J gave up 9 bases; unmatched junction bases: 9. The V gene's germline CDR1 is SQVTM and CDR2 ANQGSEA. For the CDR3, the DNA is TGCAGCGGCCGGGACAGCGTTTTTGAGCAGTTCTTC. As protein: CSGRDSVFEQFF.

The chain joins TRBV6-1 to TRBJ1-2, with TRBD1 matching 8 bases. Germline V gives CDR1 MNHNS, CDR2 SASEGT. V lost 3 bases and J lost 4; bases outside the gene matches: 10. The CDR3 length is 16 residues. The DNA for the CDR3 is TGTGCCAGCAGTGATTCAGCAGGGGGCGAAGTCTATGGCTACACCTTC. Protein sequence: CASSDSAGGEVYGYTF.

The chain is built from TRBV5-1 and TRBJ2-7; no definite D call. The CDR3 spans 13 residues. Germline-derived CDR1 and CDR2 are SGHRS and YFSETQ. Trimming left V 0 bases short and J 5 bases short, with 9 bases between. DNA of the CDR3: TGCGCCAGCAGCTTGGGATCTGGAGACGAGCAGTACTTC. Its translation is CASSLGSGDEQYF.

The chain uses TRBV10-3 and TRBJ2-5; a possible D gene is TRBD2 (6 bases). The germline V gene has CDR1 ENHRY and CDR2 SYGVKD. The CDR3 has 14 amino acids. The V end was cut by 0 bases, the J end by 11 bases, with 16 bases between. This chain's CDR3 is CAISESVRELEQYF. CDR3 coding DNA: TGTGCCATCAGTGAGTCGGTTCGGGAGTTAGAGCAGTACTTC.

Here the CDR3 reads CASSEVRQGASNEQFF. As DNA, the CDR3 is TGTGCCAGCAGTGAAGTTCGACAGGGGGCCAGCAATGAGCAGTTCTTC. V and J are TRBV2 and TRBJ2-1, with 10 bases fitting TRBD1. Looked up from germline, CDR1 is SNHLY and CDR2 is FYNNEI. Unmatched junction bases numbered 6, after V lost 1 base and J lost 6 bases. The CDR3 is 16 amino acids.

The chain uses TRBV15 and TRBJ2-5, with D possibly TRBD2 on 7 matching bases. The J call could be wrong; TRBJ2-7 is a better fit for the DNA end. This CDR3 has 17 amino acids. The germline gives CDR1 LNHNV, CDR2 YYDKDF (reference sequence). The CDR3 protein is CATSRDRRRGLSYEQYF. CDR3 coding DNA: TGTGCCACCAGCAGAGATCGGCGGCGGGGGCTATCCTACGAGCAGTACTTC.

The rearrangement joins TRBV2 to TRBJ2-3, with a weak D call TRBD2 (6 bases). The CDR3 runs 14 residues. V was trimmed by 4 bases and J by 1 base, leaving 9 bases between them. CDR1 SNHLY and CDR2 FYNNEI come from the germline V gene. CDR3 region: CASSGLARTDTQYF. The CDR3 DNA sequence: TGTGCCAGCAGTGGGCTAGCGCGCACAGATACGCAGTATTTT.

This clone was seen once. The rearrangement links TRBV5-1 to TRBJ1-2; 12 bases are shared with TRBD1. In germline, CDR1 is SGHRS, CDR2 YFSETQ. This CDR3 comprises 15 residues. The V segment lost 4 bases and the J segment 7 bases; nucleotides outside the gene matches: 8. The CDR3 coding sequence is TGCGCCAGCAGCGAGGAGGGACAGGGGGCGCGTGGCTACACCTTC. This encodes CASSEEGQGARGYTF.

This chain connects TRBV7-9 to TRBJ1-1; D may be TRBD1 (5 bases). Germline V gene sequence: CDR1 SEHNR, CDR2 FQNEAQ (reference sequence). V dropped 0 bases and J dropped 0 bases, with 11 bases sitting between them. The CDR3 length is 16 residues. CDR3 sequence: CASSLAPGGMNTEAFF. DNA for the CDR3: TGTGCCAGCAGCTTAGCGCCTGGGGGGATGAACACTGAAGCTTTCTTT.

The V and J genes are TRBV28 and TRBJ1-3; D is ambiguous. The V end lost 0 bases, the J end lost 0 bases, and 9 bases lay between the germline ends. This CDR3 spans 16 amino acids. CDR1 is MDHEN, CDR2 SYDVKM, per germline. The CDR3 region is CASSLWVGDSGNTIYF. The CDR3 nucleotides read TGTGCCAGCAGTTTATGGGTGGGAGACTCTGGAAACACCATATATTTT.

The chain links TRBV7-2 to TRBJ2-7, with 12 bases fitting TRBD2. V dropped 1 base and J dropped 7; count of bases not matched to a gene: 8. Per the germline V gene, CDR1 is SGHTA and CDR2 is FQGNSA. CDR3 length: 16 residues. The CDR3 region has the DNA TGTGCCAGCAGCTTAGGGGCTAGCGGGGGGGCCCGGGAGCAGTACTTC. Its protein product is CASSLGASGGAREQYF.

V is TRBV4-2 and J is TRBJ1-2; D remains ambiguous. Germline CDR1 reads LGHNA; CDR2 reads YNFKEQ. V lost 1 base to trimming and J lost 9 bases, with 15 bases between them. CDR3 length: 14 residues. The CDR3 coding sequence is TGTGCCAGCAGCCAAGGAGCGGTCACTAGAAGCTACACCTTC. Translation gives CASSQGAVTRSYTF.

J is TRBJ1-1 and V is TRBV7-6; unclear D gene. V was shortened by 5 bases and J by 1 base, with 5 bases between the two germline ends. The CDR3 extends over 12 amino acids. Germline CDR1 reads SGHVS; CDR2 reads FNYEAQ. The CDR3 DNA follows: TGTGCCAGCAGCACAGAGAACACTGAAGCTTTCTTT. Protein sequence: CASSTENTEAFF.

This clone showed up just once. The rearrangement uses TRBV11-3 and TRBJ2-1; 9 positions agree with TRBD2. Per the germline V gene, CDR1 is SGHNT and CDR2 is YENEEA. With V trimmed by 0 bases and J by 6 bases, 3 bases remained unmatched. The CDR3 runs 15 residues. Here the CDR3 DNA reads TGTGCCAGCAGCTTAGAAGGCGGGAGGGCCAATGAGCAGTTCTTC. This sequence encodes CASSLEGGRANEQFF.

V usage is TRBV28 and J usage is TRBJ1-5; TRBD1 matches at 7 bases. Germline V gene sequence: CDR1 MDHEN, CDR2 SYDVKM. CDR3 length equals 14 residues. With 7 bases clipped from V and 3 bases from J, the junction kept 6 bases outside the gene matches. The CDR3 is CASNPTGPNQPQHF. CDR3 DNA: TGTGCCAGCAATCCGACAGGGCCCAATCAGCCCCAGCATTTT. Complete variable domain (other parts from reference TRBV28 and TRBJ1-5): DVKVTQSSRYLVKRTGEKVFLECVQDMDHENMFWYRQDPGLGLRLIYFSYDVKMKEKGDIPEGYSVSREKKERFSLILESASTNQTSMYLCASNPTGPNQPQHFGDGTRLSIL.

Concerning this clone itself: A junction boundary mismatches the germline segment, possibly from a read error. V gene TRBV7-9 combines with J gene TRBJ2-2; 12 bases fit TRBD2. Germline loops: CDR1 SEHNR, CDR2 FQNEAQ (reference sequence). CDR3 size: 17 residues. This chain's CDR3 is CSSSTRLAGENTGELFF. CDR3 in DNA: TGTTCCAGCAGCACCCGACTAGCGGGAGAGAACACCGGGGAGCTGTTTTTT.

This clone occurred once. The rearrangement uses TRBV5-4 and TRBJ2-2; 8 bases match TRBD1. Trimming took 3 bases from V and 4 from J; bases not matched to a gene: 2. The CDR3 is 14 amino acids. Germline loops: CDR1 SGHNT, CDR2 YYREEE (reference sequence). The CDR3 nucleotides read TGTGCCAGCAGCTCGGGACAGGTCACCGGGGAGCTGTTTTTT. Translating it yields CASSSGQVTGELFF.

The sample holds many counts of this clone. The CDR3 is CASSGGVGGVRAFF. CDR3 in DNA: TGTGCCAGCAGTGGAGGAGTTGGGGGCGTCCGAGCTTTCTTT. J is TRBJ1-1 and V is TRBV2, with D tentatively TRBD1 (6 bases). The germline gives CDR1 SNHLY, CDR2 FYNNEI. CDR3 length: 14 residues. Trimming removed 4 bases from V and 10 bases from J, with 19 bases in between.

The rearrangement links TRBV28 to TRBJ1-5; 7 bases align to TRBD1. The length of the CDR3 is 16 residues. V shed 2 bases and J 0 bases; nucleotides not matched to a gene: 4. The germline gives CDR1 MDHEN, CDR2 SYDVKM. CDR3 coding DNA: TGTGCCAGCAGTTTAAAGACAGGGCTTAGCAATCAGCCCCAGCATTTT. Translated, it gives CASSLKTGLSNQPQHF.

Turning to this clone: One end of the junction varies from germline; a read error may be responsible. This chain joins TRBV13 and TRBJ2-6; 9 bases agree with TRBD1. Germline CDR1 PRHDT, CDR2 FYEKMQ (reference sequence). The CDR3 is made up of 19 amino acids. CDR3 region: CASSSETGGSSSGANGLTF. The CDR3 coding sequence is TGTGCCAGCAGCTCGGAAACAGGGGGCTCTAGCTCTGGGGCCAACGGCCTGACTTTC.

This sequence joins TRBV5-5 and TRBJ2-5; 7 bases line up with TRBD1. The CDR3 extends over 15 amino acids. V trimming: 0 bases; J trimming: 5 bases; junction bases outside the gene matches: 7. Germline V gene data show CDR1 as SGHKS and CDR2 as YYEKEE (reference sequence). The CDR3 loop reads CASSLVGGGWETQYF. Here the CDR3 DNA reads TGTGCCAGCAGCTTGGTAGGGGGCGGTTGGGAGACCCAGTACTTC.